This entry lists 2 T cell receptor beta chains sequenced from one sample in a study of cytomegalovirus exposure and HLA in healthy donors. PCR primers comprised 60 Vbeta and 13 Jbeta primers. TCRdb's table, derived via immunoSEQ multiplex PCR, lists solely in-frame clones and lacks some. The sample lists some 120,000 clones, 83% seen once, with about 3.9% in the top ten. Sequencing was done on a sample of PBMCs. The receptors stem from a woman aged 40 to 50 in good health and CMV-seropositive.

The V gene is TRBV5-6, the J gene TRBJ2-3; a weak D match, TRBD1 (5 bases). The CDR3 covers 16 residues. Germline CDR1 is SGHDT and CDR2 is YYEEEE. V lost 0 bases, J lost 0 bases, and 11 bases lay in between. DNA of the CDR3: TGTGCCAGCAGCTTGGCGGGCAGGGTTAGCACAGATACGCAGTATTTT. Protein sequence: CASSLAGRVSTDTQYF.

The V and J genes are TRBV7-2 and TRBJ2-5; 7 bases align to TRBD1. V lost 2 bases, J lost 2 bases, and 2 bases stayed unmatched. Germline CDR1 reads SGHTA; CDR2 reads FQGNSA. This CDR3 has 14 amino acids. The CDR3 DNA reads TGTGCCAGCAGCTTACTGGGACAGCAAGAGACCCAGTACTTC. This codes for CASSLLGQQETQYF.